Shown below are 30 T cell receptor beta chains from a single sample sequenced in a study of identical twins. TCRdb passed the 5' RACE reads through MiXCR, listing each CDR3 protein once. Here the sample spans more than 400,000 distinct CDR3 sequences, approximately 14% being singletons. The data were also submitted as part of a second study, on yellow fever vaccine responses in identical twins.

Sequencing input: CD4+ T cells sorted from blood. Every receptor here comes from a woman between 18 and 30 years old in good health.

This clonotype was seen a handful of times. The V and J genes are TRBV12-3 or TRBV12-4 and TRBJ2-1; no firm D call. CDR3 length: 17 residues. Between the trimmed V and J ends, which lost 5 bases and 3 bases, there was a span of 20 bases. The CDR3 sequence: CASSPALGEPFYNEQFF. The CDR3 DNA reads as TGTGCCAGCAGTCCAGCTCTCGGTGAGCCTTTCTACAATGAGCAGTTCTTC.

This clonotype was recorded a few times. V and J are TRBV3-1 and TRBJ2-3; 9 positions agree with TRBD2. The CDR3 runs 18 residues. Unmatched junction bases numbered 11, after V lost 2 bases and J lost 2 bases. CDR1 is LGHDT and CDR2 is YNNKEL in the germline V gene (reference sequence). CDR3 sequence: CASSQRRPAGGNTDTQYF. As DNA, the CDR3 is TGTGCCAGCAGCCAAAGACGGCCCGCGGGGGGGAACACAGATACGCAGTATTTT.

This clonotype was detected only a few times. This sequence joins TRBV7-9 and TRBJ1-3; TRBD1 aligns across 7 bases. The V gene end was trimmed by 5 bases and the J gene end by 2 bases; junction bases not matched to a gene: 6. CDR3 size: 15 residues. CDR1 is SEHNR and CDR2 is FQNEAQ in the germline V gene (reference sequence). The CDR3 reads CASSKDRVAGNTIYF. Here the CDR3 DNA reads TGTGCCAGCAGCAAAGACAGGGTTGCTGGAAACACCATATATTTT.

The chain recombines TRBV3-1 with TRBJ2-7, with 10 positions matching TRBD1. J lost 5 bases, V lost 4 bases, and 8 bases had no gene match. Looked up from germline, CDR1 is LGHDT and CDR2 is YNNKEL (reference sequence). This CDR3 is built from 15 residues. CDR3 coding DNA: TGTGCCAGCAGCCTAGCGGGACAGGGGTGGAACGAGCAGTACTTC. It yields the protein CASSLAGQGWNEQYF.

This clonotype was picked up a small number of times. This CDR3 is CSAREDRDNQETQYF. CDR3 DNA sequence: TGCAGTGCTAGAGAAGACCGGGACAACCAAGAGACCCAGTACTTC. This chain links TRBV20-1 with TRBJ2-5; possibly TRBD1 for D (6 bases). Trimming left V 0 bases short and J 0 bases short, with 11 bases between. The length of the CDR3 is 15 residues. Germline V gene lookup returns CDR1 DFQATT and CDR2 SNEGSKA (reference sequence).

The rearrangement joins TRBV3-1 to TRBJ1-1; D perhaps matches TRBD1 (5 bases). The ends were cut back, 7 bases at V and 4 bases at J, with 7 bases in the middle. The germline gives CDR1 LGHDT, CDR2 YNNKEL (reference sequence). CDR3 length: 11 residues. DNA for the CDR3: TGTGCCAGCATAAGGGGCACTGAAGCTTTCTTT. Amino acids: CASIRGTEAFF.

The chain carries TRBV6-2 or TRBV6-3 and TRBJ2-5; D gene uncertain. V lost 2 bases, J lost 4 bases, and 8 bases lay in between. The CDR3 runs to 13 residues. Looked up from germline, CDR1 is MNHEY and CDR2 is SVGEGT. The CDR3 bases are TGTGCCAGCAGTTACCGCAATCCAGAGACCCAGTACTTC. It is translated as CASSYRNPETQYF.

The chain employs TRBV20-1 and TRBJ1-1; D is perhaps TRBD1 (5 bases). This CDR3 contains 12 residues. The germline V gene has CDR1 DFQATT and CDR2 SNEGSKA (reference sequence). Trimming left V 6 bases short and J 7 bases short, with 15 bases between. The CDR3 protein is CSASRGAGEAFF. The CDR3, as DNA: TGCAGTGCCAGTCGAGGGGCTGGTGAAGCTTTCTTT.

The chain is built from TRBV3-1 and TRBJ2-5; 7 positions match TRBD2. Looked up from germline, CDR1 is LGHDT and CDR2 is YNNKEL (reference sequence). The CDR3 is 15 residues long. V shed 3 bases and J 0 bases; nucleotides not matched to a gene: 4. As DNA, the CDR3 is TGTGCCAGCAGCCATAAACTAGCGTACCAAGAGACCCAGTACTTC. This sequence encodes CASSHKLAYQETQYF.

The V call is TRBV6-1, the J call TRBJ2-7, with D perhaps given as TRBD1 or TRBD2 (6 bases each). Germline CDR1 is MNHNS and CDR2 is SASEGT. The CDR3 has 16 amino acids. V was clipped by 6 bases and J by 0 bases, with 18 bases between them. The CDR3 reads CASSPGGTSSSYEQYF. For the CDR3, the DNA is TGTGCCAGCAGCCCCGGCGGGACATCGAGCTCCTACGAGCAGTACTTC.

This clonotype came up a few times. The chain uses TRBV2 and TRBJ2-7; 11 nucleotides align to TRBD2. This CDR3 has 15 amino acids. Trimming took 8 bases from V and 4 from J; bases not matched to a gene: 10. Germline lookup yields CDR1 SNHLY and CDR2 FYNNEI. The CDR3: CASGGSGTSGYEQYF. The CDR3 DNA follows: TGTGCCAGCGGGGGCTCCGGGACTAGCGGTTACGAGCAGTACTTC.

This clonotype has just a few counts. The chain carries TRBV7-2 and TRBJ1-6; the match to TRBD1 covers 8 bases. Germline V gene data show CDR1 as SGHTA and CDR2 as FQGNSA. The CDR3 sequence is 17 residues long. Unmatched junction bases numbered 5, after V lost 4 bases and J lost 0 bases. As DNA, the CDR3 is TGTGCCAGCAGCTCGGGACAGGCTAGCTCCTATAATTCACCCCTCCACTTT. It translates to CASSSGQASSYNSPLHF.

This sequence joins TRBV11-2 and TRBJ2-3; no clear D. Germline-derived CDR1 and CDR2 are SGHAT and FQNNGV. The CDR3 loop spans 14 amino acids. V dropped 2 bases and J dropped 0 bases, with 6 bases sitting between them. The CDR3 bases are TGTGCCAGCAGCTTACTTTACAGCACAGATACGCAGTATTTT. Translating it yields CASSLLYSTDTQYF.

CDR3 nucleotides: TGTGCCAGTATGAACACTGAAGCTTTCTTT. Its translation: CASMNTEAFF. This chain links TRBV19 with TRBJ1-1; no firm D call. The CDR3 loop spans 10 amino acids. V lost 7 bases, J lost 0 bases, and 0 bases lay in between. The V gene's germline CDR1 is LNHDA and CDR2 SQIVND (reference sequence).

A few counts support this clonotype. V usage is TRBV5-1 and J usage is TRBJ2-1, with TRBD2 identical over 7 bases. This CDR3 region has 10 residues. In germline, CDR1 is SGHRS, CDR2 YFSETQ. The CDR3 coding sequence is TGCAAACAACGGGAGGTCCAGCAGTTCTTC. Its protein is CKQREVQQFF.

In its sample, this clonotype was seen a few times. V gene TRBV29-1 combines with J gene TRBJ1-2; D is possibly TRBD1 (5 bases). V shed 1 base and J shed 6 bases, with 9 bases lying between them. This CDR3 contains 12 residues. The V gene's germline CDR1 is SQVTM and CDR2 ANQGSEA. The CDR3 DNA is TGCAGCGTTGAAGGTCAGGGAAATGGCTACACCTTC. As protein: CSVEGQGNGYTF.

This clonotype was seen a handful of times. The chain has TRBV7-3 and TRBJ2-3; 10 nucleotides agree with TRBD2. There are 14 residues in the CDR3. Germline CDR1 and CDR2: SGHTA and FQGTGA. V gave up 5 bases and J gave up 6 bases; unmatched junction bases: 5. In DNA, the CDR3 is TGTGCCAGCAGCCCATCTAGCGGGAGTGATACGCAGTATTTT. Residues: CASSPSSGSDTQYF.

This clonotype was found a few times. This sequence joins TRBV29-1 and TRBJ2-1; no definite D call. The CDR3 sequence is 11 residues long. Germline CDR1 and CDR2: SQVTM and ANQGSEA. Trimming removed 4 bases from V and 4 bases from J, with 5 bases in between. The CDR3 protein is CSVVKYNEQFF. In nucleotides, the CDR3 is TGCAGCGTTGTGAAATACAATGAGCAGTTCTTC.

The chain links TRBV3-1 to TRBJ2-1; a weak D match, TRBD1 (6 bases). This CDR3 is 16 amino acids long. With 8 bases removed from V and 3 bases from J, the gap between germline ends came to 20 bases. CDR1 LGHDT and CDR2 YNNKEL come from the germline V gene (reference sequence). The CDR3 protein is CASRPLGGVGYNEQFF. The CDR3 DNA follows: TGTGCCAGCCGCCCTTTAGGGGGAGTGGGCTACAATGAGCAGTTCTTC.

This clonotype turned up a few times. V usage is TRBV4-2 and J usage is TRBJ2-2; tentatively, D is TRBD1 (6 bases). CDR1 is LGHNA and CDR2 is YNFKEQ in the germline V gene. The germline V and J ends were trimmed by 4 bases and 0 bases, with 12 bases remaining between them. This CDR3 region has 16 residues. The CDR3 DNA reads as TGTGCCAGCAGCCGAGTAGGGGGAACGAACACCGGGGAGCTGTTTTTT. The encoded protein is CASSRVGGTNTGELFF.

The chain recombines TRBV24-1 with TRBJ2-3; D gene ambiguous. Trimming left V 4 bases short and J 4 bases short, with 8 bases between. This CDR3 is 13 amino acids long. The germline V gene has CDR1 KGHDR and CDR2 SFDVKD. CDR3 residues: CATSDAGPDTQYF. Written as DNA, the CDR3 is TGTGCCACCAGTGACGCCGGGCCAGATACGCAGTATTTT.

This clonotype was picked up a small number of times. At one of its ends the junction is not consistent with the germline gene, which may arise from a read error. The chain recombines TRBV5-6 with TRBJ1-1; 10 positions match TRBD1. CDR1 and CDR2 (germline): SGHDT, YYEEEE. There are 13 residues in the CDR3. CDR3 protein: CASSLGQGVEVFF. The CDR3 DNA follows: TGTGCCAGCAGCTTAGGACAGGGGGTTGAAGTTTTCTTT.

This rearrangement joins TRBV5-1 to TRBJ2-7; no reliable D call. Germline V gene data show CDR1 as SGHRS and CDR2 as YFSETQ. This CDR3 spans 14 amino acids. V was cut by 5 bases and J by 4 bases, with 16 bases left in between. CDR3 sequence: CASSSEVWAYEQYF. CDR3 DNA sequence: TGCGCCAGCAGTTCAGAGGTTTGGGCTTACGAGCAGTACTTC. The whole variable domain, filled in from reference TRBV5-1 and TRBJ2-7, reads KAGVTQTPRYLIKTRGQQVTLSCSPISGHRSVSWYQQTPGQGLQFLFEYFSETQRNKGNFPGRFSGRQFSNSRSEMNVSTLELGDSALYLCASSSEVWAYEQYFGPGTRLTVT.

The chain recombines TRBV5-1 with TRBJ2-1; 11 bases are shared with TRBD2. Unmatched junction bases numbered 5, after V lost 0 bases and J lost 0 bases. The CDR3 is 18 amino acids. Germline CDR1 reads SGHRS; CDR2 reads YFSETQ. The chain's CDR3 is CASSLGSGGGPSYNEQFF. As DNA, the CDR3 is TGCGCCAGCAGCTTGGGTAGCGGGGGGGGCCCCTCCTACAATGAGCAGTTCTTC.

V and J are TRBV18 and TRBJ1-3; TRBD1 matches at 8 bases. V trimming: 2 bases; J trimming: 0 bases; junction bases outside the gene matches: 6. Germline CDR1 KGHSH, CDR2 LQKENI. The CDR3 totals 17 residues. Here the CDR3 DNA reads TGTGCCAGCTCACCAGATCCGGGACAGGCCTCTGGAAACACCATATATTTT. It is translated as CASSPDPGQASGNTIYF.

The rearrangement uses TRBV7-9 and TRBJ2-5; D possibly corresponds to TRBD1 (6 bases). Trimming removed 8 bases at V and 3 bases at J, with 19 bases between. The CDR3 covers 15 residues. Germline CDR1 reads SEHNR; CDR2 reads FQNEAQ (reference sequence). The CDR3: CASSLSGTKEETQYF. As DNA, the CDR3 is TGTGCCAGCTCCCTTTCCGGGACAAAGGAAGAGACCCAGTACTTC.

In DNA form, the CDR3 reads TGTGCCAGCAGTTTATCCTTTAAGGATACGCAGTATTTT. Translation gives CASSLSFKDTQYF. The rearrangement joins TRBV27 to TRBJ2-3; D unclear. The V end was cut by 0 bases, the J end by 6 bases, with 7 bases between. CDR1 MNHEY and CDR2 SMNVEV come from the germline V gene (reference sequence). The CDR3 contains 13 residues.

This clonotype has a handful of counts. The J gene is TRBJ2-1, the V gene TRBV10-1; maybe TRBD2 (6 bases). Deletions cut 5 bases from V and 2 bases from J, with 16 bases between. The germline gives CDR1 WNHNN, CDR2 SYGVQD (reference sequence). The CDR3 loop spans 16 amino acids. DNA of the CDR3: TGCGCCAGCAGTTCTTTAGGTGGGAGGCCCTACAATGAGCAGTTCTTC. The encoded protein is CASSSLGGRPYNEQFF.

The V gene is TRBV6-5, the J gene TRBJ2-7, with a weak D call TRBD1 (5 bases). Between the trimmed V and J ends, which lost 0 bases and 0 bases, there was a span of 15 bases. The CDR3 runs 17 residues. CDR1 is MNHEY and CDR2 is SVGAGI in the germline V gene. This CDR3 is CASSYSAWGSSSYEQYF. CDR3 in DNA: TGTGCCAGCAGTTACTCAGCATGGGGCAGTAGCTCCTACGAGCAGTACTTC.

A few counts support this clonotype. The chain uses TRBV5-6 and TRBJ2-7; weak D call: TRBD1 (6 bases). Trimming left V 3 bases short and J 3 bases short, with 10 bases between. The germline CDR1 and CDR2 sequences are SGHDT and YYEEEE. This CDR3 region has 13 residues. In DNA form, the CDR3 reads TGTGCCAGCAGCTCCGGGACACTCTACGAGCAGTACTTC. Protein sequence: CASSSGTLYEQYF.